A single sample is the source of the 14 T cell receptor beta chains below, sequenced in a study of T cells in Graves' hyperthyroidism and ophthalmopathy (dated by TCRdb to the late 2010s). Library preparation employed multiplex PCR. TCRdb lists the instrument as Illumina HiSeq 2000. The TCR beta CDR3 regions were amplified from the RNA transcripts. The TCR CDR3 was subjected to a first round of RT-PCR using the HTBI primer set and the Qiagen OneStep RT-PCR kit. TCRdb took the public reads, trimmed them with fastp at Q25, ran MiXCR for clone calling and kept in-frame beta chains. CDR3 protein duplicates are merged, each entry listing the most common genes and DNA. This sample holds over 500,000 distinct CDR3 sequences; 11% to 15% were observed only once. The top ten constitute over 11% of the sample. Sequenced: blood. These receptors were taken from a woman between 35 and 50 years old with Graves' hyperthyroidism.

To note about this clonotype: A read error may explain this, as a much larger clone is one base away. V usage is TRBV12-3 or TRBV12-4 and J usage is TRBJ2-2; TRBD2 matches 11 bases. The V gene end was trimmed by 8 bases and the J gene end by 6 bases; junction bases not matched to a gene: 8. CDR3 size: 15 residues. For the CDR3, the DNA is TGTGCCAGCGGCCTAGCGGGAGGTGGTGCCGGGGAGCTGTTTTTT. This encodes CASGLAGGGAGELFF.

This clonotype was seen a few times. The germline gene is not matched at one end of the junction; a read error may be the cause. This chain joins TRBV6-1 and TRBJ2-3, with 8 bases that match TRBD2. Germline V gene sequence: CDR1 MNHNS, CDR2 SASEGT. The length of the CDR3 is 19 residues. CDR3 amino acids: CAGSKAVPFSGMGADTQYF. The CDR3, as DNA: TGTGCCGGCAGTAAAGCGGTTCCCTTTAGCGGGATGGGGGCGGATACGCAGTATTTT.

This clonotype was seen a handful of times. This rearrangement joins TRBV6-5 to TRBJ2-2; 9 nucleotides match TRBD1. The CDR3 spans 18 residues. Looked up from germline, CDR1 is MNHEY and CDR2 is SVGAGI. Unmatched junction bases numbered 11, after V lost 2 bases and J lost 4 bases. In DNA, the CDR3 is TGTGCCAGCAGTTACCCGGGACAGGGTCCGACCGGCACCGGGGAGCTGTTTTTT. Its protein product is CASSYPGQGPTGTGELFF.

Of note for this clonotype: This may be a read error: a much more frequent sequence differs by one nucleotide. The chain links TRBV3-1 to TRBJ1-6; tentative D call: TRBD1 (6 bases). Germline V gives CDR1 LGHDT, CDR2 YNNKEL (reference sequence). This CDR3 spans 14 amino acids. The CDR3 bases are TGTGCCGGCAGCCAAGAACAGGGACTCTCACCCCTCCACTTT. Its protein product is CAGSQEQGLSPLHF.

This clonotype was seen many times. CDR3 nucleotide sequence: TGTGCCAGCAGCTTAGCGGCCAGGGGGGGAAACACCATATATTTT. Translation: CASSLAARGGNTIYF. The rearrangement links TRBV7-2 to TRBJ1-3; 7 positions match TRBD1. Looked up from germline, CDR1 is SGHTA and CDR2 is FQGNSA. The CDR3 covers 15 residues. J lost 4 bases, V lost 0 bases, and 3 bases had no gene match.

The rearrangement uses TRBV5-1 and TRBJ2-5; D could derive from TRBD1 or TRBD2 (7 bases each). The germline V gene encodes CDR1 SGHRS and CDR2 YFSETQ. This CDR3 contains 16 residues. Trimming removed 0 bases from V and 0 bases from J, with 12 bases in between. CDR3 region: CASSLGQGGYQETQYF. For the CDR3, the DNA is TGCGCCAGCAGCTTGGGACAGGGAGGGTACCAAGAGACCCAGTACTTC.

This clonotype showed up just a few times. This chain joins TRBV7-3 and TRBJ2-7; weak D call: TRBD2 (5 bases). CDR1 is SGHTA and CDR2 is FQGTGA in the germline V gene. V dropped 5 bases and J dropped 9 bases, with 17 bases sitting between them. This CDR3 comprises 13 residues. In DNA form, the CDR3 reads TGTGCCAGCAGCCCCGCGGGTGATGGCGGGCAGTACTTC. Its translation: CASSPAGDGGQYF.

This clonotype was seen at least ten times. The chain joins TRBV7-2 to TRBJ2-7; no clear D gene. The CDR3 totals 15 residues. Per the germline V gene, CDR1 is SGHTA and CDR2 is FQGNSA. V was pared by 7 bases and J by 0 bases, with 16 bases between. CDR3 residues: CASTYLFGSSYEQYF. CDR3 bases: TGTGCCAGCACCTACCTTTTCGGCAGCTCCTACGAGCAGTACTTC.

This sequence joins TRBV7-9 and TRBJ1-4, with D possibly TRBD1 on 6 matching bases. V lost 1 base and J lost 5, with 11 bases in between. The germline CDR1 and CDR2 sequences are SEHNR and FQNEAQ (reference sequence). This CDR3 region has 15 residues. In DNA form, the CDR3 reads TGTGCCAGCAGCTTAGATAGGGGGGAAAATGAAAAACTGTTTTTT. The encoded protein is CASSLDRGENEKLFF.

This clonotype appeared a single time. The gene calls are TRBV28 and TRBJ1-2; a weak D match, TRBD1 (5 bases). V lost 5 bases and J 4 bases, leaving 17 bases between the germline ends. The CDR3 consists of 15 residues. CDR1 and CDR2 from the germline V gene are MDHEN and SYDVKM. The CDR3 coding sequence is TGTGCCAGCAGTGCCGATTGGGGGTCACTCTATGGCTACACCTTC. It specifies CASSADWGSLYGYTF.

This clonotype was seen ten or more times. The chain links TRBV2 to TRBJ1-1; TRBD1 might be the D (6 bases). CDR1 is SNHLY, CDR2 FYNNEI, per germline. The CDR3 loop spans 13 amino acids. The V and J ends lost 2 bases and 11 bases respectively, with 15 bases between them. The CDR3 sequence: CASSEPGVEEAFF. In DNA, the CDR3 is TGTGCCAGCAGTGAACCAGGGGTTGAAGAGGCTTTCTTT. Full variable domain (outside the CDR3, taken from reference TRBV2 and TRBJ1-1): EPEVTQTPSHQVTQMGQEVILRCVPISNHLYFYWYRQILGQKVEFLVSFYNNEISEKSEIFDDQFSVERPDGSNFTLKIRSTKLEDSAMYFCASSEPGVEEAFFGQGTRLTVV.

The table lists this clonotype with many counts. CDR3 DNA: TGTGCCACCAGTGACAACTACGAGCAGTACTTC. Translation: CATSDNYEQYF. This chain uses TRBV24-1 with TRBJ2-7; D unclear. The CDR3 runs 11 residues. Germline V lookup: CDR1 KGHDR, CDR2 SFDVKD. The V end lost 4 bases, the J end lost 3 bases, and 3 bases lay between the germline ends.

This clonotype was found many times. J is TRBJ2-5 and V is TRBV3-1; D may be TRBD1 (6 bases). Trimming removed 1 base at V and 5 bases at J, with 8 bases between. The CDR3 runs 13 residues. CDR1 is LGHDT and CDR2 is YNNKEL in the germline V gene (reference sequence). CDR3: CASSQGQVETQYF. The CDR3 DNA follows: TGTGCCAGCAGCCAAGGACAGGTGGAGACCCAGTACTTC.

V and J are TRBV12-3 or TRBV12-4 and TRBJ2-3; 15 bases align to TRBD2. The CDR3 contains 16 residues. V trimming: 5 bases; J trimming: 4 bases; junction bases outside the gene matches: 4. The chain's CDR3 is CASSTGLAGGADTQYF. The CDR3 DNA is TGTGCCAGCAGTACCGGACTAGCGGGAGGGGCAGATACGCAGTATTTT.